A single sample gave rise to the 6 T cell receptor beta chains below, sequenced in a study of PD-L1 blockade in urothelial cancer. Produced via immunoSEQ multiplex PCR; TCRdb's table is partial and in-frame only. Among tens of thousands of clones listed, 84% were seen once. Specified time point: pretreatment peripheral blood. Sequencing used PBMCs, obtained around atezolizumab (anti-PD-L1) treatment. These receptor sequences come from a woman between 65 and 79 years old with urothelial cancer.

This chain joins TRBV19 and TRBJ2-1; the D gene is possibly TRBD2 (5 bases). The CDR3 loop spans 17 amino acids. The germline CDR1 and CDR2 sequences are LNHDA and SQIVND (reference sequence). V was cut by 1 base and J by 0 bases, with 13 bases left in between. The chain's CDR3 is CASSIVYEGASYNEQFF. CDR3 in DNA: TGTGCCAGTAGTATAGTTTATGAGGGAGCCTCCTACAATGAGCAGTTCTTC.

V and J are TRBV18 and TRBJ1-5, with D possibly being TRBD1 (6 bases). V lost 2 bases, J lost 5 bases, and 10 bases lay in between. CDR3 length: 14 amino acids. Germline V gene sequence: CDR1 KGHSH, CDR2 LQKENI. The CDR3: CASSPVRGDQPQHF. CDR3 coding DNA: TGTGCCAGCTCACCAGTCAGGGGTGATCAGCCCCAGCATTTT. The full variable domain, rest sourced from reference TRBV18 and TRBJ1-5, is NAGVMQNPRHLVRRRGQEARLRCSPMKGHSHVYWYRQLPEEGLKFMVYLQKENIIDESGMPKERFSAEFPKEGPSILRIQQVVRGDSAAYFCASSPVRGDQPQHFGDGTRLSIL.

This chain connects TRBV30 to TRBJ2-2; 8 nucleotides line up with TRBD1. The CDR3 consists of 15 residues. The trim removed 4 bases at V and 4 bases at J, leaving 8 bases unmatched. CDR1 is GTSNPN, CDR2 SVGIG, per germline (reference sequence). CDR3 in amino acids: CAWNTGGFRTGELFF. The DNA of the CDR3 is TGTGCCTGGAATACAGGGGGTTTTCGCACCGGGGAGCTGTTTTTT.

The gene calls are TRBV7-9 and TRBJ2-3; 12 bases line up with TRBD2. The J segment lost 3 bases and the V segment lost 7 bases, leaving 5 bases of the junction unmatched. The CDR3 sequence is 15 residues long. Germline assignment: CDR1 SEHNR and CDR2 FQNEAQ (reference sequence). CDR3 loop: CASTPTSGRTDTQYF. The CDR3 region has the DNA TGTGCCAGCACCCCGACTAGCGGGAGAACAGATACGCAGTATTTT.

CDR3 loop: CASSLGGGSGELFF. The CDR3 DNA is TGTGCCAGCAGCTTAGGAGGGGGCTCCGGGGAGCTGTTTTTT. The rearrangement joins TRBV7-6 to TRBJ2-2; 7 nucleotides match TRBD1. Germline CDR1 SGHVS, CDR2 FNYEAQ. V gave up 1 base and J gave up 6 bases; unmatched junction bases: 2. There are 14 residues in the CDR3. The whole variable domain, filled in from reference TRBV7-6 and TRBJ2-2, reads GAGVSQSPRYKVTKRGQDVALRCDPISGHVSLYWYRQALGQGPEFLTYFNYEAQQDKSGLPNDRFSAERPEGSISTLTIQRTEQRDSAMYRCASSLGGGSGELFFGEGSRLTVL.

Worth noting for this clone: Compared with germline, one end of the junction differs, possibly owing to a read error. The chain has TRBV5-8 and TRBJ1-2, with TRBD1 matching over 8 bases. CDR3 size: 14 residues. Per the germline V gene, CDR1 is SGHTS and CDR2 is YDEGEE. The CDR3 loop is CASRLDRVLYGYTF. The CDR3 DNA sequence: TGTGCCAGCAGGTTGGACAGGGTGCTATATGGCTACACCTTC.